This T cell receptor beta chain is from a study of control samples from healthy donors and cancer patients. Profiled with immunoSEQ multiplex PCR; TCRdb holds only in-frame clones, not every one. The profile shows about 110,000 clones, approximately 82% of them singletons. Germline-derived CDR1 and CDR2 are SGDLS and YYNGEE. The CDR3 extends over 16 amino acids. Trimming took 3 bases from V and 0 from J, leaving 14 bases between them. The sample was blood. The chain combines TRBV9 with TRBJ2-3; tentatively, D is TRBD1 (6 bases). This TCR was sampled from a young man in good health. For the CDR3, the DNA is TGTGCCAGCAGCGGGTTGGACAGACCGAGCACAGATACGCAGTATTTT. Residues: CASSGLDRPSTDTQYF.